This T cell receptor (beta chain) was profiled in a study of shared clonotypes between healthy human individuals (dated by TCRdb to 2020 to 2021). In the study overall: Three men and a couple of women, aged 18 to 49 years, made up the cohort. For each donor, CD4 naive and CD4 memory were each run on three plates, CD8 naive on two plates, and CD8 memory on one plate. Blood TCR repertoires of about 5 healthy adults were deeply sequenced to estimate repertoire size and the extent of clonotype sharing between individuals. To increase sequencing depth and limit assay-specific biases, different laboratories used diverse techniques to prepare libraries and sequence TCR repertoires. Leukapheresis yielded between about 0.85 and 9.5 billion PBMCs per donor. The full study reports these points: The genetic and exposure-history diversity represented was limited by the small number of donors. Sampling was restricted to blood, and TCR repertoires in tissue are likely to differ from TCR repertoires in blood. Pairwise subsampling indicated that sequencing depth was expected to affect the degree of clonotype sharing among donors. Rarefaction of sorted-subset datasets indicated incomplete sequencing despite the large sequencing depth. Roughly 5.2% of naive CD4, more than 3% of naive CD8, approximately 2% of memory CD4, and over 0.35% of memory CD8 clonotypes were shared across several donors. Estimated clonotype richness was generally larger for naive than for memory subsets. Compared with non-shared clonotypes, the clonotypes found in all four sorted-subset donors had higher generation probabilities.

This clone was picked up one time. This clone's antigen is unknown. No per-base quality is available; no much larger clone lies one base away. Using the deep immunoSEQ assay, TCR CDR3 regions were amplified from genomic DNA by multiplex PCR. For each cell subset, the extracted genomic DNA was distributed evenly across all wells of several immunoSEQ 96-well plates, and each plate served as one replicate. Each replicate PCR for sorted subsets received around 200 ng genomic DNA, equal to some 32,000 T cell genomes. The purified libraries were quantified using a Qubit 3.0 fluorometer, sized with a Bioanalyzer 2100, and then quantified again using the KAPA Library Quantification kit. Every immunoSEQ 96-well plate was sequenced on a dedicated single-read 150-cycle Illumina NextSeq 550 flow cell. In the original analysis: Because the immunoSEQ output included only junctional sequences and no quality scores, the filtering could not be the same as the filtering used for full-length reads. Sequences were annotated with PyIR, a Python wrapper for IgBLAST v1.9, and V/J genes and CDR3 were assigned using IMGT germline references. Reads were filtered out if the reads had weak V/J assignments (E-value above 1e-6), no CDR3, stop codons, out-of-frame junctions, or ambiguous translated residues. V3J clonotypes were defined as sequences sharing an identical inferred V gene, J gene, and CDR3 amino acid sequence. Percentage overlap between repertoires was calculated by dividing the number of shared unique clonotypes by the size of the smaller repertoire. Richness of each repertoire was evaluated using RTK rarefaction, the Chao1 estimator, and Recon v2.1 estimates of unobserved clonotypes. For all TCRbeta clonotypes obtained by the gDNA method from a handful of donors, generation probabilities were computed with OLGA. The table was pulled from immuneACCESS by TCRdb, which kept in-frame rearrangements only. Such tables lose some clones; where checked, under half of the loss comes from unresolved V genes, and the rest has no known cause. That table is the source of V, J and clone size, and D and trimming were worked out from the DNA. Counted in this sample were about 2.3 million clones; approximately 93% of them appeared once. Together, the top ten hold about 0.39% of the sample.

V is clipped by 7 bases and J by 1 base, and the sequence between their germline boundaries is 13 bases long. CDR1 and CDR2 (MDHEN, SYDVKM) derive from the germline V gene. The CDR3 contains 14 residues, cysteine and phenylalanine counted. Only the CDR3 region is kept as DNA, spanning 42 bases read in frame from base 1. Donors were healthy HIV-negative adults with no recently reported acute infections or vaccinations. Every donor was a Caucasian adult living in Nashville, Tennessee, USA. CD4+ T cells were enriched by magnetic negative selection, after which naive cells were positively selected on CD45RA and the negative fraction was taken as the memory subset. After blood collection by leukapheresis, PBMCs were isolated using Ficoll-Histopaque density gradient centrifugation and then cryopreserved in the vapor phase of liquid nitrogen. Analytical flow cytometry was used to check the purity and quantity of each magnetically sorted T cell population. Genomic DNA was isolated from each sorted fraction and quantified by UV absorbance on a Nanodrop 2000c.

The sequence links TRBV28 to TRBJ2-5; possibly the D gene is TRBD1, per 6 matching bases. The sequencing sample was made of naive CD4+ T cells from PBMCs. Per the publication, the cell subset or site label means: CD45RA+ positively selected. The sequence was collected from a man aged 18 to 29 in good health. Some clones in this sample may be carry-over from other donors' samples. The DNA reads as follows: TGTGCCAGCAAGCAAGGACAGCTCCAAGAGACCCAGTACTTC. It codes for CASKQGQLQETQYF.